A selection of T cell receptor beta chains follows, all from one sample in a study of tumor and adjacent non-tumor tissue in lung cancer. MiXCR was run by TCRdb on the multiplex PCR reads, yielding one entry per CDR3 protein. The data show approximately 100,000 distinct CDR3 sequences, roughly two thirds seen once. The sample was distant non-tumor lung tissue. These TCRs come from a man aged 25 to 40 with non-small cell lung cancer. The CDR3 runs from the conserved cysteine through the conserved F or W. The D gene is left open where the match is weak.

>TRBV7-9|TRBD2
CASSLASLAGGQDTQYF
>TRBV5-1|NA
CASSLGTAYNEQFF
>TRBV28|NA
CASSFPEQGHNEQFF
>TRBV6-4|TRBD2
CASSDLSGAGSDTQYF
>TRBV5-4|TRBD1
CASSPQGTGGYTF
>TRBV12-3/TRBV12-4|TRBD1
CASGKYPGTGATGELFF
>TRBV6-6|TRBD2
CASTVTSGGGGETQYF
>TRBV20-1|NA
CSARDSEAFF
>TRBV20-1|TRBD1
CSATTGTAAYEQYF
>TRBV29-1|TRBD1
CSAEARGRNRELFF
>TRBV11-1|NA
CASGWTAVNTEAFF
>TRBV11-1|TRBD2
CASSPGLAGGSWQETQYF
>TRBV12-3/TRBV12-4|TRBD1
CASSFRDRVGQPQHF
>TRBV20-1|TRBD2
CSARQVRGGPLYTGELFF
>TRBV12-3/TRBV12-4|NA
CASSFGGTYNEQFF
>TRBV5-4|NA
CASSRGGRENTEAFF
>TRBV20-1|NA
CSARDSLGGFNEQYF
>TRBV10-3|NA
CAISEGGLIHGYTF
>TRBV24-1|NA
CATSPGLRAGANVLTF
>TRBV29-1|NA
CSVEYQGTYGYAF
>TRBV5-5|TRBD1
CASSLKTGGNGNEKLFF
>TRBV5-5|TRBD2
CASRRSGTRDHNEQFF
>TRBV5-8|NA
CANSLAGFSYNEQFF
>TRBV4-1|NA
CASSQAGLDTEAFF
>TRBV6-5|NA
CASSRGRGASYEQYF
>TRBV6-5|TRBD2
CASSYSVSGTHSYERYF
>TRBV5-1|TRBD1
CASSRRTGRNSPLHF
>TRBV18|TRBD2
CASSPGAGTDTQYF
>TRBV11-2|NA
CASSLARGVGDGEQYF
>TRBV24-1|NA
CATSDSGDKQYF
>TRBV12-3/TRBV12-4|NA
CASGLPGMYLNEQFF
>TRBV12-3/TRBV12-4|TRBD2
CVSSLETSAEQFF
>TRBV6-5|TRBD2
CASSRLTSGKQFF
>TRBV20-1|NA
CSAIDSPNQPQHF
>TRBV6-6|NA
CATQTTCTGELFF